This TCR beta chain was sequenced for a study of blood T cell repertoires in COVID-19. Across the whole study: COVID-19 samples, acute and convalescent, were from the United States, Italy and Spain. PBMCs, B-cell-depleted T cells, or T cells were the source of the cDNA or gDNA that made up the material.

Per the original data handling: Counts of nucleated cells, estimated from reference gene primer amplification, were obtained. Profiled with immunoSEQ multiplex PCR; TCRdb holds only in-frame clones, not every one. The V and J calls and clone size come from that table; D and trimming were worked out from the DNA. The sample has some 200,000 clones; roughly 89% are singletons. Trimming cost V 0 bases and J 7 bases, with 11 bases left between them. This CDR3 contains 15 residues. Per germline, CDR1 SGHDT and CDR2 YYEEEE. The sequence derives from a woman aged 18-29 years who had recovered from COVID-19. The genes are TRBV5-6 and TRBJ1-6; a weak D match, TRBD1 (5 bases). The sample consisted of peripheral blood. The CDR3, as DNA: TGTGCCAGCAGCTTGGTGGGGGGAAGGAATTCACCCCTCCACTTT. The encoded protein is CASSLVGGRNSPLHF.